This entry is about one T cell receptor (beta chain). The sample is drawn from a study of blood T cell repertoires in COVID-19. Study overall: Acute and convalescent COVID-19 samples came from the United States, Italy and Spain. In each case, the material was cDNA or gDNA derived from T cells, B-cell-depleted T cells, or PBMCs.

Seattle cases were enrolled at active infection and followed longitudinally. As handled by the study authors: Reference gene primers were amplified, and this amplification served to estimate nucleated cell counts. Clones were read by immunoSEQ multiplex PCR, and TCRdb kept only the in-frame ones, dropping some. D and trimming were read from the DNA, whereas the V and J calls and clone size are those reported in that table. The sample records about 180,000 clones, approximately 78% being singletons. Losses at the gene ends were 4 bases for V and 7 bases for J; bases not matched to a gene: 10. This CDR3 has 16 amino acids. The V gene's germline CDR1 is LGHDT and CDR2 YNNKEL (reference sequence).

The chain combines TRBV3-1 (or the pseudogene TRBV3-2) with TRBJ2-1, with TRBD2 identical over 10 bases. This receptor was taken from an elderly woman with COVID-19, enrolled during active disease. The sequenced sample was peripheral blood. The CDR3 DNA reads TGTGCCAGCAGCCCACTTGGGACTAGCGTGTGGAATGAGCAGTTCTTC. It specifies CASSPLGTSVWNEQFF.